This paragraph covers one T cell receptor beta chain sequence. The data were obtained in a study of sequential checkpoint blockade in melanoma. V lost 2 bases, J lost 0 bases, and 7 bases lay in between. Germline V gene lookup returns CDR1 PRHDT and CDR2 FYEKMQ (reference sequence). This CDR3 is 14 amino acids long. Produced via immunoSEQ multiplex PCR; TCRdb's table is partial and in-frame only. Among 9,500 to 15,000 clones listed, 82% were seen once. Treatment: randomized to nivolumab then ipilimumab (arm A) or the reverse (arm B). DNA-damaging chemotherapy had not been given to any patient beforehand. Sorted cells were live CD3+CD8+, lacking CD19 and CD56, from PBMCs.

The receptor comes from a human donor with melanoma. J is TRBJ1-1 and V is TRBV13; D unclear. The specimen comprised CD8+ T cells sorted from blood (inferred from file names), sampled from a patient given nivolumab and ipilimumab in sequence. CDR3 in amino acids: CASSLRELNTEAFF. CDR3 coding DNA: TGTGCCAGCAGCTTACGCGAACTGAACACTGAAGCTTTCTTT.